This T cell receptor (beta chain) was documented in a study of T cell responses to AZD1222 COVID-19 vaccine. Looking at the study overall: Second-dose intervals of approximately 4 or approximately 12 weeks were pooled.

General study points: Clonal diversity may have been underestimated, and the donors were mostly white British, with more females than males. Two doses of AZD1222 preceded a rise in Spike-specific TCR breadth and depth. Among spike-specific TCRs, nearly half reportedly target unmutated variant regions.

In the case of this clone: Its antigen is unidentified.

V was cut by 2 bases and J by 10 bases, with 17 bases left in between. This CDR3 is 14 amino acids long. Germline CDR1 reads ENHRY; CDR2 reads SYGVKD. Sequenced by immunoSEQ multiplex PCR; TCRdb stores in-frame clones only, minus some. The sample includes about 150,000 clones, roughly nine tenths of them seen just once. This sample comprised peripheral blood, obtained on day 0 of AZD1222 vaccination. This TCR was recovered from an adult in good health. V gene TRBV10-3 combines with J gene TRBJ1-1; possibly TRBD1 for D (6 bases). CDR3 sequence (DNA): TGTGCCATCAGTGAGGCCCGGGACACCTTGAGAGCTTTCTTT. This sequence encodes CAISEARDTLRAFF.